The source of this T cell receptor beta chain is a study of beta chain features in type 1 diabetes. General study findings and limits: The study found moderately but significantly shorter TCRB CDR3s in all four CD4+ subsets of Type 1 diabetes patients.

Comments on this clone: As yet, its antigen is unknown.

Reverse transcription of all isolated RNA meant that expressed TCRB transcripts were sequenced. Method: immunoSEQ multiplex PCR; TCRdb's copy keeps in-frame clones and lacks some. In the table there are about 640,000 clones, approximately 13% of which are singletons. Trimming left V 4 bases short and J 8 bases short, with 18 bases between. Per germline, CDR1 MNHEY and CDR2 SVGAGI. The CDR3 length is 15 residues. The material sequenced was naive CD4+ T cells from blood. The genes are TRBV6-5 and TRBJ1-5; D remains ambiguous. This TCR derives from a man aged 30 to 45 with type 1 diabetes. CDR3: CASSSSDGALEPQHF. The CDR3, as DNA: TGTGCCAGCAGTTCCTCGGACGGCGCCCTGGAGCCCCAGCATTTT.